This TCR beta chain derives from a study of T cells in Graves' hyperthyroidism and ophthalmopathy. The J segment lost 9 bases and the V segment lost 4 bases, leaving 14 bases of the junction unmatched. This CDR3 is built from 17 residues. From germline, CDR1 is SGHTA and CDR2 FQGNSA. Many counts were recorded for this clonotype. Amplification of TCR beta CDR3 regions used RNA as the template. The HTBI primer set drove a first-round RT-PCR of the TCR CDR3. TCRdb processed the multiplex PCR reads anew with MiXCR; each CDR3 protein has one entry. The sample contains under 350,000 distinct CDR3 sequences, around 20% of which appear only once.

This chain joins TRBV7-2 and TRBJ2-1; 11 bases are a match to TRBD2. This receptor was identified in a woman in her forties or fifties with Graves' hyperthyroidism. The sample was blood. The CDR3 reads CASSSGDLAGGQGEQFF. Here the CDR3 DNA reads TGTGCCAGCAGCTCGGGGGACCTAGCGGGAGGACAGGGTGAGCAGTTCTTC.